The sequence of this T cell receptor (beta chain) was determined in a study of shared clonotypes between healthy human individuals. Study overall: Plates per donor: three CD4 naive, three CD4 memory, two CD8 naive, one CD8 memory.

The table came from immunoSEQ multiplex PCR; TCRdb's copy has only in-frame clones and leaves some out. Seen here are 1,500,000 or so clones, about 98.5% observed once, and the top ten hold over 0.3%. The CDR3 sequence is 16 residues long. The chain is built from TRBV21-1 and TRBJ2-7; the D segment call TRBD2 is taken from the table without a DNA check. TRBV21-1 is tagged as a pseudogene. This TCR came from a man between 25 and 39 years old in good health. Sequencing was performed on naive CD4+ T cells sorted from blood. The subset was: CD45RA+ positively selected. The CDR3 bases are TGTGCCAGCAGCACGGAAGGAGCGGGAGTCCGCTACGAGCAGTACTTC. Its translation is CASSTEGAGVRYEQYF.